Following are 10 T cell receptor beta chains from one sample sequenced in a study of regulatory T cells in long-lasting Graves disease. The time point was: newly diagnosed GD, antithyroid drugs for less than 3 months. Making the TCR library involved RNA that had been extracted from PBMCs. To make TCR beta libraries, researchers used iRepertoire HTBI primers and Arm-PCR of CDR3 regions. A single record per CDR3 protein comes from TCRdb applying MiXCR to the multiplex PCR reads. The table has approximately 470,000 distinct CDR3 sequences, under 20% seen once. In addition, the sample was reused for a study of T cells in Graves' hyperthyroidism and ophthalmopathy.

The sample consisted of peripheral blood mononuclear cells (PBMCs), taken at new diagnosis, from a patient treated with antithyroid drugs. These TCRs come from a man aged 40-50 years with Graves disease.

This clonotype was observed a few times. This chain uses TRBV29-1 with TRBJ2-1; D may be TRBD1 or TRBD2 (6 bases each). The length of the CDR3 is 15 residues. Germline V gives CDR1 SQVTM, CDR2 ANQGSEA. Trimming shortened V by 3 bases and J by 0 bases, and 12 bases separated the two germline ends. CDR3 sequence: CSVDRGRSSYNEQFF. The CDR3 coding sequence is TGCAGCGTTGATCGGGGGCGGAGCTCCTACAATGAGCAGTTCTTC.

This clonotype occurred many times. This rearrangement joins TRBV2 to TRBJ2-2; D is perhaps TRBD1 (6 bases). Germline lookup yields CDR1 SNHLY and CDR2 FYNNEI. The length of the CDR3 is 15 residues. V was shortened by 6 bases and J by 0 bases, with 11 bases between the two germline ends. This CDR3 reads CASRYQGTNTGELFF. CDR3 coding DNA: TGTGCCAGCAGGTATCAGGGGACGAACACCGGGGAGCTGTTTTTT.

This clonotype was detected ten times or more. The V call is TRBV11-2, the J call TRBJ2-5; possibly TRBD2 for D (6 bases). Germline lookup yields CDR1 SGHAT and CDR2 FQNNGV. There are 15 residues in the CDR3. The ends were cut back, 1 base at V and 5 bases at J, with 14 bases in the middle. The CDR3 protein is CASSLVGGMIETQYF. CDR3 in DNA: TGTGCCAGCAGCTTAGTGGGCGGGATGATCGAGACCCAGTACTTC.

There are a few counts of this clonotype. The chain joins TRBV30 to TRBJ2-2, with TRBD1 matching 7 bases. J gave up 0 bases and V 0 bases, and 7 bases lay outside the gene matches. CDR1 is GTSNPN, CDR2 SVGIG, per germline (reference sequence). CDR3 length: 17 amino acids. Here the CDR3 reads CAWSVGDTGANTGELFF. In DNA, the CDR3 is TGTGCCTGGAGTGTGGGGGACACAGGGGCGAACACCGGGGAGCTGTTTTTT.

The chain combines TRBV5-1 with TRBJ1-1, with no clear D. CDR1 is SGHRS and CDR2 is YFSETQ in the germline V gene. The CDR3 is made up of 18 amino acids. Trimming stripped 5 bases from V and 0 bases from J, with 23 bases between. This chain's CDR3 is CASRPWTANPIMNTEAFF. CDR3 DNA: TGCGCCAGCAGACCTTGGACCGCGAATCCGATTATGAACACTGAAGCTTTCTTT.

This clonotype was observed at least ten times. The gene calls are TRBV20-1 and TRBJ1-1; D gene uncertain. The CDR3 extends over 14 amino acids. Trimming took off 2 bases at V and 4 bases at J, with 14 bases between the two ends. The germline gives CDR1 DFQATT, CDR2 SNEGSKA (reference sequence). CDR3 in amino acids: CSARYGVGGTEAFF. CDR3 sequence (DNA): TGCAGTGCTAGATATGGGGTCGGTGGCACTGAAGCTTTCTTT.

This clonotype occurred many times. The chain combines TRBV2 with TRBJ2-1; D gene unclear. Germline V gene data show CDR1 as SNHLY and CDR2 as FYNNEI. The length of the CDR3 is 14 residues. Trimming removed 4 bases at V and 7 bases at J, with 14 bases between. DNA for the CDR3: TGTGCCAGCAGTGTCCCTAGTGTGTATAATGAGCAGTTCTTC. It yields the protein CASSVPSVYNEQFF.

V and J are TRBV6-9 and TRBJ2-4, with D perhaps matching TRBD1 or TRBD2 (5 bases each). CDR3 length: 14 residues. Per the germline V gene, CDR1 is MNHGY and CDR2 is SVAAGI. V gave up 3 bases and J gave up 7 bases, with 13 bases separating them. CDR3 loop: CASSYGASGNIQYF. CDR3 in DNA: TGTGCCAGCAGTTACGGGGCTTCGGGGAACATTCAGTACTTC.

This clonotype occurred many times. V and J are TRBV20-1 and TRBJ2-4; D is possibly TRBD1 (5 bases). This CDR3 region has 15 residues. Trimming shortened V by 0 bases and J by 0 bases, and 9 bases separated the two germline ends. Germline V gives CDR1 DFQATT, CDR2 SNEGSKA (reference sequence). CDR3 amino acids: CSARDRQLAKNIQYF. CDR3 nucleotides: TGCAGTGCTAGAGATCGACAGCTAGCCAAAAACATTCAGTACTTC.

V and J are TRBV24-1 and TRBJ2-3; 12 nucleotides agree with TRBD1. The V segment lost 3 bases and the J segment 5 bases; nucleotides outside the gene matches: 5. The CDR3 has 16 amino acids. Germline V gene sequence: CDR1 KGHDR, CDR2 SFDVKD. This CDR3 reads CATSDPGTGGRDTQYF. The DNA for the CDR3 is TGTGCCACCAGTGATCCCGGGACAGGGGGCAGAGATACGCAGTATTTT.